These T cell receptor beta chains were read from a single sample in a study of blood T cell repertoires in COVID-19. The repertoire was sequenced with immunoSEQ multiplex PCR; TCRdb's copy has only in-frame clones and lacks some. The data hold about 84,000 clones, with around 79% observed a single time. The specimen was peripheral blood. The origin of the receptors is a man in his fifties or sixties with active or convalescent COVID-19. CDR3s include the opening cysteine and the closing phenylalanine or tryptophan. Each record gives: V gene, D gene, J gene, clone size, CDR3 DNA, CDR3 protein. D genes are given only for firm matches. Size values are once, few and many counts, or a class for expanded clones, and some rows have none.

V gene: TRBV2
D gene: -
J gene: TRBJ2-5
clone size: -
CDR3 DNA: TGTGCCAGCACCGAATGGGGGGGGGCCCAAGAGACCCAGTACTTC
CDR3 protein: CASTEWGGAQETQYF

V gene: TRBV12-3/TRBV12-4
D gene: TRBD1
J gene: TRBJ1-3
clone size: -
CDR3 DNA: TGTGCCAGCAGGGGGACAGCAAACACCATATATTTT
CDR3 protein: CASRGTANTIYF

V gene: TRBV10-2
D gene: -
J gene: TRBJ1-4
clone size: -
CDR3 DNA: TGCGCCAGCAGTGACGAGGAGGGGCGGAAACTGTTTTTT
CDR3 protein: CASSDEEGRKLFF

V gene: TRBV28
D gene: -
J gene: TRBJ1-2
clone size: -
CDR3 DNA: TGTGCCAGCAAGGAGGGCAACTATGGCTACACCTTC
CDR3 protein: CASKEGNYGYTF

V gene: TRBV15
D gene: TRBD2
J gene: TRBJ2-3
clone size: -
CDR3 DNA: TGTGCCACCAGCTTCCACCGGGGGGCGCAGTATTTT
CDR3 protein: CATSFHRGAQYF

V gene: TRBV2
D gene: TRBD1
J gene: TRBJ1-1
clone size: -
CDR3 DNA: TGTGCCAGCAGGGAGACAGGGCCGAACACTGAAGCTTTCTTT
CDR3 protein: CASRETGPNTEAFF

V gene: TRBV6-6
D gene: -
J gene: TRBJ1-3
clone size: -
CDR3 DNA: TGTGCCAGCAGTGCCGGAGGGGCTAGAAACACCATATATTTT
CDR3 protein: CASSAGGARNTIYF

V gene: TRBV10-1
D gene: -
J gene: TRBJ2-2
clone size: -
CDR3 DNA: TGCGCCAGCAGTGTAGCAGGGCCGAACACCGGGGAGCTGTTTTTT
CDR3 protein: CASSVAGPNTGELFF

V gene: TRBV7-2
D gene: -
J gene: TRBJ1-4
clone size: -
CDR3 DNA: TGTGCCAGCAGCGTCGACAGGCCGAATGAAAAACTGTTTTTT
CDR3 protein: CASSVDRPNEKLFF

V gene: TRBV18
D gene: -
J gene: TRBJ1-5
clone size: -
CDR3 DNA: TGTGCCACTCGTCCGGAGAATCAGCCCCAGCATTTT
CDR3 protein: CATRPENQPQHF

V gene: TRBV11-1
D gene: TRBD1
J gene: TRBJ1-6
clone size: -
CDR3 DNA: TGTGCCAGCAGCCACAGGGGAAATAATTCACCCCTCCACTTT
CDR3 protein: CASSHRGNNSPLHF

V gene: TRBV5-1
D gene: -
J gene: TRBJ2-2
clone size: once
CDR3 DNA: TGCGCCAGCAGCTTGGGCGTCACTTCGAACACCGGGGAGCTGTTTTTT
CDR3 protein: CASSLGVTSNTGELFF

V gene: TRBV28
D gene: -
J gene: TRBJ1-6
clone size: -
CDR3 DNA: TGTGCCAGCAGTCCCCCGTGGGGCAGGAATTCACCCCTCCACTTT
CDR3 protein: CASSPPWGRNSPLHF

V gene: TRBV7-2
D gene: TRBD2
J gene: TRBJ2-2
clone size: -
CDR3 DNA: TGTGCCAGCAGCCCCCCCCGGTTCGCGGGGGGGGTCGGGGAGCTGTTTTTT
CDR3 protein: CASSPPRFAGGVGELFF

V gene: TRBV19
D gene: -
J gene: TRBJ1-3
clone size: -
CDR3 DNA: TGTGCCAGTAGTATACAAGAGTTGGCAGGCGGAGGGATCCCCTCTGGAAACACCATATATTTT
CDR3 protein: CASSIQELAGGGIPSGNTIYF

V gene: TRBV7-8
D gene: -
J gene: TRBJ1-2
clone size: -
CDR3 DNA: TGTGCCAGCAGCCCACCGGGGGATGGCTACACCTTC
CDR3 protein: CASSPPGDGYTF

V gene: TRBV9
D gene: TRBD1
J gene: TRBJ1-2
clone size: -
CDR3 DNA: TGTGCCAGCAGCACGGGGGACAGGGGGATTGATGGCTACACCTTC
CDR3 protein: CASSTGDRGIDGYTF

V gene: TRBV13
D gene: -
J gene: TRBJ2-3
clone size: -
CDR3 DNA: TGTGCCAGCAGCTTAGGGCTAGTGGGGGCCGCCCCAGATACGCAGTATTTT
CDR3 protein: CASSLGLVGAAPDTQYF

V gene: TRBV12-3/TRBV12-4
D gene: -
J gene: TRBJ1-2
clone size: -
CDR3 DNA: TGTGCCAGCCGGGGGAATCGCTATGGCTACACCTTC
CDR3 protein: CASRGNRYGYTF

V gene: TRBV19
D gene: TRBD1
J gene: TRBJ2-3
clone size: -
CDR3 DNA: TGTGCCAGTAGTATAACAGGGGGCGATACGCAGTATTTT
CDR3 protein: CASSITGGDTQYF

V gene: TRBV7-3
D gene: TRBD2
J gene: TRBJ2-1
clone size: -
CDR3 DNA: TGTGCCAGCAGCCCCACTACTAGCGGCTACAATGAGCAGTTCTTC
CDR3 protein: CASSPTTSGYNEQFF